The 7 T cell receptor beta chains presented below share a single source sample, sequenced in a study of CD8+CD57+ T cells in acquired aplastic anemia. Individuals selected for sequencing had exhibited CD8+CD57+ cell expansion on flow cytometry. Profiling that covered TCR beta VDJ and CDR3 relied on genomic DNA as its template. From the reads, TCRdb called clonotypes with MiXCR, one entry per CDR3 protein. The profile shows about 200,000 distinct CDR3 sequences, roughly 50% of them singletons. Sequencing was performed on sorted CD4+, CD8+, or CD8+CD57+ T cells (not recorded which) from PBMCs. These receptors came from a human donor with aplastic anemia.

In this sample, this clonotype turned up once. The junction shows a germline mismatch at one end, possibly a read error. V and J are TRBV7-9 and TRBJ1-3, with TRBD1 identical over 8 bases. CDR1 is SEHNR and CDR2 is FQNEAQ in the germline V gene (reference sequence). This CDR3 is 15 amino acids long. As DNA, the CDR3 is TGTGCCAGCAGTGGGACAGGACGAGGTGGAAACGCCATACATTTT. As protein: CASSGTGRGGNAIHF.

Comment on this clonotype: Since a much larger clone is just one base distant, this may be a read error. The chain has TRBV11-3 and TRBJ2-1, with D possibly being TRBD2 (5 bases). The CDR3 has 15 residues. CDR1 is SGHNT and CDR2 is YENEEA in the germline V gene. CDR3 coding DNA: TGTGCCAGGAGCTCCGGAGCGGCCTTCTACAATGAGCAGTTCTTC. Translation gives CARSSGAAFYNEQFF.

The J gene is TRBJ2-1, the V gene TRBV15, with TRBD1 matching over 8 bases. V shed 3 bases, J shed 4 bases, and the junction held 5 bases outside the gene matches. This CDR3 has 15 residues. CDR1 and CDR2 (germline): LNHNV, YYDKDF (reference sequence). In nucleotides, the CDR3 is TGTGCCACCAGCAGGTCGGGACAGGAATACAATGAGCAGTTCTTC. Protein: CATSRSGQEYNEQFF.

This chain joins TRBV2 and TRBJ1-4; D possibly corresponds to TRBD1 (6 bases). V dropped 7 bases and J dropped 14 bases, with 20 bases sitting between them. The CDR3 consists of 13 residues. Germline V gene data show CDR1 as SNHLY and CDR2 as FYNNEI. For the CDR3, the DNA is TGTGCCAGCAAAGTTGGACAGATCGAAGAGCTGTTTTTT. This translates into CASKVGQIEELFF.

Points on this clonotype: Possible read error: a much larger clone is one base away. This chain uses TRBV5-5 with TRBJ2-5; the match to TRBD2 covers 7 bases. Germline CDR1 is SGHKS and CDR2 is YYEKEE (reference sequence). The CDR3 length is 14 residues. The DNA of the CDR3 is TGTGCCAGCAGCTCGGAGTGGGGAGGGGAGACCCAGCACTTC. This encodes CASSSEWGGETQHF.

The chain carries TRBV20-1 and TRBJ2-7; D ambiguous. Germline V CDR1 and CDR2: DFQATT, SNEGSKA (reference sequence). The CDR3 totals 11 residues. Deletions cut 8 bases from V and 7 bases from J, with 15 bases between. In nucleotides, the CDR3 is TGCAGTACCCAGACCCAGAGGGAGCAGTACTTC. Residues: CSTQTQREQYF.

Points on this clonotype: Since no conserved phenylalanine or tryptophan closes the CDR3, a read error is the likely cause. The genes are TRBV20-1 and TRBJ1-1; D perhaps matches TRBD1 (5 bases). V lost 4 bases and J lost 0, with 9 bases in between. The CDR3 has 13 residues. The V gene's germline CDR1 is DFQATT and CDR2 SNEGSKA (reference sequence). The CDR3 DNA sequence: TGCAGTGCTAAAGACAGCCTGAACACTGAAGCTTTCTCT. This encodes CSAKDSLNTEAFS.